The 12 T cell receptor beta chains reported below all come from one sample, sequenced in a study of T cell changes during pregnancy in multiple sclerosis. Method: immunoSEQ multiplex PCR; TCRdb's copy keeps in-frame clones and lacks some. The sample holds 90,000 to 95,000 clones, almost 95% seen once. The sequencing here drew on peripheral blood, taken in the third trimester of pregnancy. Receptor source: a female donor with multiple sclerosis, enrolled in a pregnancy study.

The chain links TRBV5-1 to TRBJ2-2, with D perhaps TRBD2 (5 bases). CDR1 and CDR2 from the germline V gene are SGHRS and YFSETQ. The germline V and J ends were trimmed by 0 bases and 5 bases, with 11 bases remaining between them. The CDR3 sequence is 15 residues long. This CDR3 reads CASSLGVAWTGELFF. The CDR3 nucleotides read TGCGCCAGCAGCTTGGGAGTAGCGTGGACCGGGGAGCTGTTTTTT.

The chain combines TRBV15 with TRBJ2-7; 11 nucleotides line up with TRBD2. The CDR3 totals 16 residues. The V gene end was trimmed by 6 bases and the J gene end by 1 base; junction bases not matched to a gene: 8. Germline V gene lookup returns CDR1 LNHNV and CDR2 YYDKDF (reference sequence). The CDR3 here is CATRSTGTSGSYEQYF. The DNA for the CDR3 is TGTGCCACCAGATCGACCGGGACTAGCGGTTCCTACGAGCAGTACTTC.

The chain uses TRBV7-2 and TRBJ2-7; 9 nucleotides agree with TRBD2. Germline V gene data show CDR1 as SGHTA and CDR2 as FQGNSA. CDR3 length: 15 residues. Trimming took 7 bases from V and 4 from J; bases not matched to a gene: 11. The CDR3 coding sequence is TGTGCCAGCACCTGGCGGGAGGGCCTTCTTTACGAGCAGTACTTC. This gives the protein CASTWREGLLYEQYF.

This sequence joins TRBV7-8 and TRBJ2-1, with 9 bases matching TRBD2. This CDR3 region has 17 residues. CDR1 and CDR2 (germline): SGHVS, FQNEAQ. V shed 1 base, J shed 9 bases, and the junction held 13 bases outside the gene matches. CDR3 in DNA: TGTGCCAGCAGCTTAGTACTTCTGGCGGGAGGGCCGGCTGAGCAGTTCTTC. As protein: CASSLVLLAGGPAEQFF.

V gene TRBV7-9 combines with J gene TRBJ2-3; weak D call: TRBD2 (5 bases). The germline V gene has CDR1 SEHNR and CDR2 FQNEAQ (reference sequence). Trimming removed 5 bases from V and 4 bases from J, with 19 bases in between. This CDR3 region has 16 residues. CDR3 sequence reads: CASSVQSGFGADTQYF. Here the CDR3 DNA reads TGTGCCAGCAGCGTACAAAGCGGTTTTGGGGCAGATACGCAGTATTTT. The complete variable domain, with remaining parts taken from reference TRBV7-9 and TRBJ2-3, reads DTGVSQNPRHKITKRGQNVTFRCDPISEHNRLYWYRQTLGQGPEFLTYFQNEAQLEKSRLLSDRFSAERPKGSFSTLEIQRTEQGDSAMYLCASSVQSGFGADTQYFGPGTRLTVL.

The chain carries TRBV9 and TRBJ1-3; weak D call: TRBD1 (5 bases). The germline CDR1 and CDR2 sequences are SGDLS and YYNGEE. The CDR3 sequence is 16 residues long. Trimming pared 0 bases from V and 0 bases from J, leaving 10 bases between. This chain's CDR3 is CASSVDDSLSGNTIYF. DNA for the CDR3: TGTGCCAGCAGCGTAGATGACAGCCTCTCTGGAAACACCATATATTTT.

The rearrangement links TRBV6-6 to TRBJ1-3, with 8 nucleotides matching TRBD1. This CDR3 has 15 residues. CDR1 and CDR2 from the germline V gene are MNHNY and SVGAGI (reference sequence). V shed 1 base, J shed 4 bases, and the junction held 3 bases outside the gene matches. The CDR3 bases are TGTGCCAGCAGTTACTATCGGACAGGGGGAAACACCATATATTTT. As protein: CASSYYRTGGNTIYF.

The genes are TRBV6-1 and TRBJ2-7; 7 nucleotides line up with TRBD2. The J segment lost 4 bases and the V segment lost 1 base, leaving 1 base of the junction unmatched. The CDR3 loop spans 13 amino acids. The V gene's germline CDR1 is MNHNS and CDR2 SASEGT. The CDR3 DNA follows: TGTGCCAGCAGTGAAGTGGGGGGGTACGAGCAGTACTTC. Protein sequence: CASSEVGGYEQYF.

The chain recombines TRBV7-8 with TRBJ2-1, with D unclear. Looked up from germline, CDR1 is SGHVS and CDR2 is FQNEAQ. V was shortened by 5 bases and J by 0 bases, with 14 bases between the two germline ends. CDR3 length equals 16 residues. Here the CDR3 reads CASSPIRFSSYNEQFF. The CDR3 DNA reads TGTGCCAGCAGCCCGATACGATTTAGCTCCTACAATGAGCAGTTCTTC.

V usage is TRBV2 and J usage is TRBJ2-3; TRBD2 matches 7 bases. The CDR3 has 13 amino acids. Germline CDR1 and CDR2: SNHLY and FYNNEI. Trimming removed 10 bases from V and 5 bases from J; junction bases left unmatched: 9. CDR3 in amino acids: CAIYGRSGDTQYF. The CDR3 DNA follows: TGTGCCATCTACGGGAGGTCAGGAGATACGCAGTATTTT.

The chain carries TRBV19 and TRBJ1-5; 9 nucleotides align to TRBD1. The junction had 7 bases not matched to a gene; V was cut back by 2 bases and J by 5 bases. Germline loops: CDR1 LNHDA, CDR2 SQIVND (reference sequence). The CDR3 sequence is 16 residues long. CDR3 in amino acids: CASSILDRGAYQPQHF. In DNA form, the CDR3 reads TGTGCCAGTAGTATACTAGACAGGGGGGCTTATCAGCCCCAGCATTTT.

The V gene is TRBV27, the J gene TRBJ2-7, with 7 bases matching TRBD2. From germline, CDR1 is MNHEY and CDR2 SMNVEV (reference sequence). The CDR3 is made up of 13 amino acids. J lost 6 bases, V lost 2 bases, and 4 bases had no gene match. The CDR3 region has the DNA TGTGCCAGCAGTTTAGCGGGAGTTGTCGAGCAGTACTTC. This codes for CASSLAGVVEQYF.